The present T cell receptor beta chain was sequenced within a study of regulatory T cells in long-lasting Graves disease. The CDR3 consists of 12 residues. The ends were cut back, 8 bases at V and 2 bases at J, with 13 bases in the middle. In germline, CDR1 is DFQATT, CDR2 SNEGSKA (reference sequence). CDR3 regions were amplified by Arm-PCR using iRepertoire HTBI primers to build TCR beta libraries. TCRdb called the multiplex PCR reads again in MiXCR, with one record for every CDR3 protein. The table lists more than 650,000 distinct CDR3 sequences, approximately 29% of them singletons. Described time point: persistent/refractory GD, antithyroid drugs over 5 years with positive TRAb. RNA from PBMCs was the source of the TCR library.

The starting material was peripheral blood mononuclear cells (PBMCs), obtained when the disease was refractory, from a patient treated with antithyroid drugs. The sequence derives from a female donor with Graves disease. The chain is built from TRBV20-1 and TRBJ2-7, with D perhaps assigned TRBD1 or TRBD2 (5 bases each). CDR3 amino acids: CSLSGAAYEQYF. The CDR3 DNA sequence: TGCAGTCTTTCCGGGGCTGCCTACGAGCAGTACTTC.